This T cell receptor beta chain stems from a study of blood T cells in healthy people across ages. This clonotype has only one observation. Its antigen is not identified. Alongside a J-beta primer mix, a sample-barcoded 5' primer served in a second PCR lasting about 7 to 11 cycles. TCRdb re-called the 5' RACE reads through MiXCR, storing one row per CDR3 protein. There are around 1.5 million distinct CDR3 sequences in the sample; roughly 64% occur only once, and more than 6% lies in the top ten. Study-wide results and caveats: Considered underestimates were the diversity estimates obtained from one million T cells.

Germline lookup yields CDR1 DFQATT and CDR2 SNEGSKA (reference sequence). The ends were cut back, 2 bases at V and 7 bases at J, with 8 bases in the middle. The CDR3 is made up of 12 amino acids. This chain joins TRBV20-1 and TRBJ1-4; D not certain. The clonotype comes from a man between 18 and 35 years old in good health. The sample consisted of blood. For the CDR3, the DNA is TGCAGTGCTAGATTGGGCGGTGAAAAACTGTTTTTT. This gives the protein CSARLGGEKLFF.